One sample yielded the 2 T cell receptor beta chains listed below, sequenced in a study of CD8 T cells in Susac syndrome. RNA amounts of about 0.5 to 1 ug underwent reverse transcription with random hexamers. TCRdb redid the calling of the immunoSEQ multiplex PCR reads with MiXCR, one entry per CDR3 protein. The table lists 60,000 to 75,000 distinct CDR3 sequences, just under 95% of them singletons. What was sequenced was CD8+ T cells from PBMCs. These receptor sequences come from a human donor in good health.

The chain uses TRBV19 and TRBJ1-1; 8 bases are a match to TRBD1. V shed 5 bases and J 0 bases; nucleotides not matched to a gene: 5. Germline V gives CDR1 LNHDA, CDR2 SQIVND (reference sequence). This CDR3 contains 15 residues. The CDR3 coding sequence is TGTGCCAGTAGTTCGACAGGGGCTATGAACACTGAAGCTTTCTTT. Translating gives CASSSTGAMNTEAFF.

The chain has TRBV29-1 and TRBJ1-2; TRBD1 matches at 8 bases. Trimming removed 5 bases from V and 3 bases from J; junction bases left unmatched: 5. The germline V gene encodes CDR1 SQVTM and CDR2 ANQGSEA. The CDR3 covers 13 residues. CDR3 sequence reads: CSVKQGVDYGYTF. The CDR3 DNA reads as TGCAGCGTTAAACAGGGGGTGGACTATGGCTACACCTTC.